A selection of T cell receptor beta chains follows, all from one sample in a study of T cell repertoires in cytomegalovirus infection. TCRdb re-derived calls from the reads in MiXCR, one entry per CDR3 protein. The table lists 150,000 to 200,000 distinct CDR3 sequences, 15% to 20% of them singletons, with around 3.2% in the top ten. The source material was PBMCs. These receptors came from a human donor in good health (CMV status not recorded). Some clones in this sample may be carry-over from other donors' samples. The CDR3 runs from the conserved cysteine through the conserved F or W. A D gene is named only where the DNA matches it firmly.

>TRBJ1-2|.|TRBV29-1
CSVEVNYGYTF
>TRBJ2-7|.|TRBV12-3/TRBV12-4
CASSFPGRYEQYF
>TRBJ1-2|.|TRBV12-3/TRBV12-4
CASSQQNYGYTF
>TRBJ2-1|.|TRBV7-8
CASSLAVSTGNEQFF
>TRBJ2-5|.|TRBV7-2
CASSVFDSPGQYF
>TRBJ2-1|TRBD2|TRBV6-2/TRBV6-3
CASSYSIAGGSNEQFF
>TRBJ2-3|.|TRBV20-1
CSAALTTDTQYF
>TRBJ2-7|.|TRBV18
CASSSTAGGYEQYF
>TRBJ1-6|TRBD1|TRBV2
CASRETGGISPLHF
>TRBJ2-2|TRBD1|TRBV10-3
CAIMQGASRTGELFF
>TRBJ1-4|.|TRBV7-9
CASSPNEKLFF
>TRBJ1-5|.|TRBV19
CASSTGVAQHF
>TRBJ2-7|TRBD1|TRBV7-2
CASTLGGTGAYEQYF
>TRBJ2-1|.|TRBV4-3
CASKRAAGSDYNEQFF
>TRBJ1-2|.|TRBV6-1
CASMGEDYGYTF
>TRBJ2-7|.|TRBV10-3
CAISETTEQYF
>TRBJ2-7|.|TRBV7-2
CASSSTSMEQYF
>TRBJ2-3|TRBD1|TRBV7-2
CASSIQGSHGDTQYF
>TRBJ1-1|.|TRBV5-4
CASSPDGGDTEAFF
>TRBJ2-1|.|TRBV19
CASSIRQREQFF
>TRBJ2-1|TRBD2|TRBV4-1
CASSQDYWASGRYNEQFF
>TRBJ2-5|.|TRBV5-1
CASSLGMPGPQETQYF
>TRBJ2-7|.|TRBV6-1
CASSSGFYEQYF
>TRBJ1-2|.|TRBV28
CASSSQGDYGYTF
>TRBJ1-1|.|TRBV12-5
CASGFRVKAFF
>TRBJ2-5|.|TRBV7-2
CASSLVAGRETQYF
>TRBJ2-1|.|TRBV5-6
CASSFQGYEQFF
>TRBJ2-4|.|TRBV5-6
CASSLGPPPAKNIQYF
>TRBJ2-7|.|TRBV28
CASSPGHRSYEQYF
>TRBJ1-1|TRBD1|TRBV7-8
CASRRGGDRGDTEAFF
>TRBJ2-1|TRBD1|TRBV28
CDSSRRVTGGNEQFF
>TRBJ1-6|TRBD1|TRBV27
CASSLWTGSSPLHF
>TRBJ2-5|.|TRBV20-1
CSAGRLEGTQYF
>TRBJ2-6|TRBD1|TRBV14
CASSPGQGAYYSGANVLTF
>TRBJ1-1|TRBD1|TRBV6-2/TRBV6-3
CASSYGRQGATEAFF
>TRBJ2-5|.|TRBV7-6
CASSLAGADYYQETQYF
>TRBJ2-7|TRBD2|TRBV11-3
CASSLGTAGGSYEQYF
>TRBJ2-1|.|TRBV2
CASSADVPREQFF
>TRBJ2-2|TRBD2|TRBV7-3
CASSLAPSGGGGTGVLFF
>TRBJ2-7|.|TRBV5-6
CASSFGQLLYEQYF
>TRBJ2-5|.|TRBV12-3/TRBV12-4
CASSQDYRETQYF
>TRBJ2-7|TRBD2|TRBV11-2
CASSLTPGGPREQYF
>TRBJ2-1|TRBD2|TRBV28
CASNSGLAGYNEQFF
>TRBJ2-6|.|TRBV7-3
CASSYTGSGANVLTF
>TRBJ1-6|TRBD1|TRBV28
CATSPGGSGTPLHF
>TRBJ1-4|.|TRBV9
CASSVDAKGEKLFF
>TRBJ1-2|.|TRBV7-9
CASSPGGDRLNYGYTF
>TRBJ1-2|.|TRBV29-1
CSIPGRNYGYTF
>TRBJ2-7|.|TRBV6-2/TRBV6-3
CASSYPTGRADEQYF
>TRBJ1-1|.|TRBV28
CASSFPQRRGQNTEAFF
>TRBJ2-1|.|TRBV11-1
CASSLVGLLVGNEQFF
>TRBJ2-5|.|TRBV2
CASSVDPSGYETQYF